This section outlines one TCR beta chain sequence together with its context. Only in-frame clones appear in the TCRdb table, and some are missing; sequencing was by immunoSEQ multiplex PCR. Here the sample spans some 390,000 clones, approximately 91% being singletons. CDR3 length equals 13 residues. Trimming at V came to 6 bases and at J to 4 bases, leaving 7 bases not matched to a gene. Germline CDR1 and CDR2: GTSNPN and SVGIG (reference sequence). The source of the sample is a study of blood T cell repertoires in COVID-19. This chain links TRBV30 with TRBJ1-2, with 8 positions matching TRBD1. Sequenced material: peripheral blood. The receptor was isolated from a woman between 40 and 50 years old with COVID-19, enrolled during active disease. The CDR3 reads CACKQGESYGYTF. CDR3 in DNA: TGTGCCTGTAAACAGGGGGAAAGCTATGGCTACACCTTC.